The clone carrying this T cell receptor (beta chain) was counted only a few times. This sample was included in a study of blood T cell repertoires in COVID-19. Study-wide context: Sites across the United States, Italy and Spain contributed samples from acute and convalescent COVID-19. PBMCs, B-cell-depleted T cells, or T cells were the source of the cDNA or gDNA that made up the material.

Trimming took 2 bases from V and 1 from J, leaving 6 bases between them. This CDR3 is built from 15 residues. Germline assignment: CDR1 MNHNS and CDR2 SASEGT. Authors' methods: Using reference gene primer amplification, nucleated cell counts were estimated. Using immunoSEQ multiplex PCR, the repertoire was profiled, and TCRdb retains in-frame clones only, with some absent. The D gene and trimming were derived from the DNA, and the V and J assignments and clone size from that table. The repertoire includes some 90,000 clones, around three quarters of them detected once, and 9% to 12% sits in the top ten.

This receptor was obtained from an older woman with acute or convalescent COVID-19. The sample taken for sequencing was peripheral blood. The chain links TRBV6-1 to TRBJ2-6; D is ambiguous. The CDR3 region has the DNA TGTGCCAGCAGTGAACAGGATTCTGGGGCCAACGTCCTGACTTTC. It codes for CASSEQDSGANVLTF.